A single sample gave rise to the 30 T cell receptor beta chains below, sequenced in a study of T cell changes during pregnancy in multiple sclerosis. The repertoire was sequenced with immunoSEQ multiplex PCR; TCRdb's copy has only in-frame clones and lacks some. There are 85,000 to 90,000 clones in the sample; approximately 93% occur only once, and less than 2% lies in the top ten. Sample: peripheral blood, taken after pregnancy. The source is a female donor in good health, enrolled as a control in a pregnancy study.

This clone was observed a single time. V gene TRBV25-1 combines with J gene TRBJ2-3, with 8 positions matching TRBD2. This CDR3 is 14 amino acids long. V shed 5 bases, J shed 2 bases, and the junction held 3 bases outside the gene matches. The germline V gene encodes CDR1 MGHDK and CDR2 SYGVNS. The CDR3 protein is CASSTSGITDTQYF. The DNA of the CDR3 is TGTGCCAGCAGTACTAGCGGTATCACAGATACGCAGTATTTT.

The chain links TRBV5-1 to TRBJ1-2; no definite D call. The CDR3 has 14 residues. The V gene's germline CDR1 is SGHRS and CDR2 YFSETQ. V lost 1 base to trimming and J lost 1 base, with 8 bases between them. The CDR3 DNA follows: TGCGCCAGCAGCTTGAGAACAAATAACTATGGCTACACCTTC. Amino acids: CASSLRTNNYGYTF.

The gene calls are TRBV5-6 and TRBJ2-3, with 8 bases matching TRBD2. The CDR3 is made up of 16 amino acids. V dropped 3 bases and J dropped 5; count of bases not matched to a gene: 11. The germline V gene has CDR1 SGHDT and CDR2 YYEEEE. The CDR3 coding sequence is TGTGCCAGCAGCTGGGCCCAGGTCGCGGGAGGAGATACGCAGTATTTT. This codes for CASSWAQVAGGDTQYF.

This clone was counted a few times. In nucleotides, the CDR3 is TGTGCCAGCAGTTTCCTCGGGGCAGGGGGCTCGGATGGCTACACCTTC. It encodes CASSFLGAGGSDGYTF. V gene TRBV28 combines with J gene TRBJ1-2; the match to TRBD1 covers 8 bases. The germline CDR1 and CDR2 sequences are MDHEN and SYDVKM. With 3 bases clipped from V and 6 bases from J, the junction kept 12 bases outside the gene matches. This CDR3 spans 16 amino acids.

The chain joins TRBV2 to TRBJ1-1; no reliable D call. With 4 bases removed from V and 0 bases from J, the gap between germline ends came to 6 bases. The length of the CDR3 is 13 residues. Germline V gene data show CDR1 as SNHLY and CDR2 as FYNNEI. DNA for the CDR3: TGTGCCAGCAGTGGCGATCTGAACACTGAAGCTTTCTTT. Translation: CASSGDLNTEAFF.

This chain connects TRBV5-1 to TRBJ1-4, with D unresolved. Looked up from germline, CDR1 is SGHRS and CDR2 is YFSETQ. V was cut by 0 bases and J by 3 bases, with 9 bases left in between. The length of the CDR3 is 15 residues. CDR3 sequence (DNA): TGCGCCAGCAGCTTGGGGGCGAAGGCTAATGAAAAACTGTTTTTT. Translation gives CASSLGAKANEKLFF.

The table lists this clone with a count of one. The CDR3 sequence: CASSRGPARGDVAQHF. CDR3 DNA: TGTGCCAGCAGTAGGGGTCCTGCCAGGGGGGATGTGGCCCAGCATTTT. This chain connects TRBV27 to TRBJ1-5; 7 bases map to TRBD1. This CDR3 has 16 amino acids. Germline V gene lookup returns CDR1 MNHEY and CDR2 SMNVEV (reference sequence). V was pared by 5 bases and J by 11 bases, with 18 bases of the junction left unmatched.

This chain links TRBV6-1 with TRBJ2-1, with TRBD2 matching 14 bases. The CDR3 spans 17 residues. Germline V lookup: CDR1 MNHNS, CDR2 SASEGT. Unmatched junction bases numbered 3, after V lost 5 bases and J lost 0 bases. CDR3: CASSQGTSGSSYNEQFF. The DNA for the CDR3 is TGTGCCAGCAGTCAAGGGACTAGCGGGAGCTCCTACAATGAGCAGTTCTTC.

This chain joins TRBV19 and TRBJ2-2, with TRBD2 matching over 9 bases. The ends lost 5 bases at V and 3 bases at J; junction bases unmatched: 22. Germline CDR1 is LNHDA and CDR2 is SQIVND (reference sequence). CDR3 size: 21 residues. In DNA, the CDR3 is TGTGCCAGTAGTGCCCCCCGGGGCGGGAGGGCCCTGCTGTCTCACACCGGGGAGCTGTTTTTT. Amino acid sequence: CASSAPRGGRALLSHTGELFF.

This chain connects TRBV28 to TRBJ1-5; D might be TRBD1 (5 bases). CDR1 and CDR2 from the germline V gene are MDHEN and SYDVKM. V lost 3 bases, J lost 5 bases, and 14 bases lay in between. The CDR3 runs to 15 residues. CDR3 DNA: TGTGCCAGCAGTTTCTCCAGTTCGGGGGATCAGCCCCAGCATTTT. Its protein is CASSFSSSGDQPQHF.

The CDR3 reads CASSFLGGAEAFF. In nucleotides, the CDR3 is TGTGCCAGCAGTTTTCTCGGGGGGGCTGAAGCTTTCTTT. The rearrangement links TRBV28 to TRBJ1-1; possibly TRBD1 for D (5 bases). V lost 3 bases to trimming and J lost 6 bases, with 11 bases between them. Germline V lookup: CDR1 MDHEN, CDR2 SYDVKM. CDR3 size: 13 residues.

The genes are TRBV18 and TRBJ2-4; TRBD1 aligns across 12 bases. The CDR3 extends over 20 amino acids. Germline V lookup: CDR1 KGHSH, CDR2 LQKENI. Trimming took 4 bases from V and 0 from J; bases not matched to a gene: 13. The CDR3 reads CASSRTGTGGLGEAKNIQYF. The DNA for the CDR3 is TGTGCCAGCTCACGTACCGGGACAGGGGGCTTGGGAGAAGCCAAAAACATTCAGTACTTC. Supplemented by reference TRBV18 and TRBJ2-4, the full variable domain reads NAGVMQNPRHLVRRRGQEARLRCSPMKGHSHVYWYRQLPEEGLKFMVYLQKENIIDESGMPKERFSAEFPKEGPSILRIQQVVRGDSAAYFCASSRTGTGGLGEAKNIQYFGAGTRLSVL.

The gene calls are TRBV27 and TRBJ1-2; 8 bases fit TRBD1. V was clipped by 8 bases and J by 8 bases; unmatched bases: 16. The CDR3 has 15 residues. Germline-derived CDR1 and CDR2 are MNHEY and SMNVEV (reference sequence). The CDR3 here is CASYLVPQGAGGYTF. DNA for the CDR3: TGTGCCAGCTACCTTGTGCCCCAGGGGGCTGGGGGCTACACCTTC.

The gene calls are TRBV6-1 and TRBJ2-6, with a possible D match to TRBD1 (6 bases). V gave up 0 bases and J gave up 0 bases, with 9 bases separating them. CDR1 and CDR2 from the germline V gene are MNHNS and SASEGT. This CDR3 is built from 17 residues. The CDR3 region has the DNA TGTGCCAGCAGTGAAGCGAGGACAGCCTCTGGGGCCAACGTCCTGACTTTC. Translating gives CASSEARTASGANVLTF.

The chain has TRBV11-2 and TRBJ1-5, with unresolved D. Trimming pared 5 bases from V and 1 base from J, leaving 9 bases between. This CDR3 has 14 amino acids. CDR1 is SGHAT, CDR2 FQNNGV, per germline. In DNA form, the CDR3 reads TGTGCCAGCAGCAGCGGACCGAGCAATCAGCCCCAGCATTTT. This translates into CASSSGPSNQPQHF.

The rearrangement uses TRBV28 and TRBJ2-7; TRBD2 aligns across 7 bases. Germline CDR1 and CDR2: MDHEN and SYDVKM. The CDR3 totals 14 residues. V lost 2 bases to trimming and J lost 4 bases; unmatched junction nucleotides: 5. The CDR3 DNA reads TGTGCCAGCAGTTTAGCGGGAGTTCGGTACGAGCAGTACTTC. It encodes CASSLAGVRYEQYF.

CDR3 amino acids: CASSFPGAVNEQYF. The CDR3 DNA reads TGCGCCAGCAGCTTCCCAGGGGCGGTCAACGAGCAGTACTTC. The chain uses TRBV5-1 and TRBJ2-7; weak D call: TRBD1 (6 bases). The CDR3 has 14 residues. The germline V and J ends were trimmed by 2 bases and 5 bases, with 14 bases remaining between them. The V gene's germline CDR1 is SGHRS and CDR2 YFSETQ.

This chain links TRBV5-4 with TRBJ2-3; 11 bases agree with TRBD2. Germline-derived CDR1 and CDR2 are SGHNT and YYREEE (reference sequence). The V segment lost 9 bases and the J segment 3 bases; nucleotides outside the gene matches: 6. The CDR3 consists of 14 residues. CDR3 in amino acids: CATQLAGATDTQYF. Written as DNA, the CDR3 is TGTGCCACTCAACTAGCGGGAGCGACAGATACGCAGTATTTT.

The chain carries TRBV27 and TRBJ2-7; a weak D match, TRBD1 (6 bases). Per germline, CDR1 MNHEY and CDR2 SMNVEV (reference sequence). The CDR3 is made up of 14 amino acids. Trimming shortened V by 4 bases and J by 3 bases, and 13 bases separated the two germline ends. The chain's CDR3 is CASSSRRDNYEQYF. Written as DNA, the CDR3 is TGTGCCAGCAGTTCCCGCCGGGACAACTACGAGCAGTACTTC.

V gene TRBV11-2 combines with J gene TRBJ2-7; TRBD2 matches 16 bases. V shed 1 base, J shed 6 bases, and the junction held 3 bases outside the gene matches. The germline V gene encodes CDR1 SGHAT and CDR2 FQNNGV. The CDR3 extends over 16 amino acids. The CDR3 is CASSLAGTSGRGEQYF. The CDR3 coding sequence is TGTGCCAGCAGCTTAGCCGGGACTAGCGGGAGGGGCGAGCAGTACTTC.

The V and J genes are TRBV19 and TRBJ2-7, with no clear D. Germline CDR1 reads LNHDA; CDR2 reads SQIVND (reference sequence). Deletions cut 3 bases from V and 3 bases from J, with 12 bases between. This CDR3 has 14 residues. CDR3 sequence: CASSMWSLGYEQYF. The DNA of the CDR3 is TGTGCCAGTAGTATGTGGAGTTTGGGCTACGAGCAGTACTTC.

This chain joins TRBV5-1 and TRBJ2-1; D possibly corresponds to TRBD2 (6 bases). Per the germline V gene, CDR1 is SGHRS and CDR2 is YFSETQ. This CDR3 comprises 15 residues. V dropped 5 bases and J dropped 0 bases, with 12 bases sitting between them. DNA for the CDR3: TGCGCCAGCAGGGGAGGAGGGAGCTCCTACAATGAGCAGTTCTTC. Translated: CASRGGGSSYNEQFF.

The rearrangement joins TRBV29-1 to TRBJ2-7; 12 bases map to TRBD2. Germline V gene sequence: CDR1 SQVTM, CDR2 ANQGSEA. V was clipped by 7 bases and J by 2 bases; unmatched bases: 3. The CDR3 sequence is 13 residues long. The chain's CDR3 is CSALAGGPYEQYF. DNA of the CDR3: TGCAGCGCCCTAGCGGGAGGGCCCTACGAGCAGTACTTC.

This clone was seen a single time. The chain combines TRBV6-5 with TRBJ1-4; 11 bases match TRBD1. The CDR3 consists of 14 residues. Looked up from germline, CDR1 is MNHEY and CDR2 is SVGAGI. J gave up 6 bases and V 7 bases, and 4 bases lay outside the gene matches. CDR3 sequence reads: CASTTGQGDEKLFF. The CDR3 coding sequence is TGTGCCAGCACTACGGGACAGGGGGATGAAAAACTGTTTTTT.

The V call is TRBV10-3, the J call TRBJ1-5; no firm D call. This CDR3 is 15 amino acids long. Germline V CDR1 and CDR2: ENHRY, SYGVKD. V was shortened by 2 bases and J by 0 bases, with 8 bases between the two germline ends. The CDR3 DNA reads TGTGCCATCAGTGAGCACGGGGATAGCAATCAGCCCCAGCATTTT. Protein sequence: CAISEHGDSNQPQHF.

This clone was observed once. The rearrangement joins TRBV4-1 to TRBJ1-3; D is undetermined. The CDR3 totals 17 residues. Per the germline V gene, CDR1 is MGHRA and CDR2 is YSYEKL. The germline V and J ends were trimmed by 0 bases and 3 bases, with 15 bases remaining between them. The CDR3 DNA is TGCGCCAGCAGCCAAGAAAGGCGGGGATCCGTTGGAAACACCATATATTTT. It translates to CASSQERRGSVGNTIYF.

V and J are TRBV9 and TRBJ1-3; no clear D. V dropped 0 bases and J dropped 2 bases, with 12 bases sitting between them. Germline loops: CDR1 SGDLS, CDR2 YYNGEE. The CDR3 has 16 amino acids. This CDR3 reads CASSVDETRPGNTIYF. The CDR3 coding sequence is TGTGCCAGCAGCGTAGACGAGACACGTCCTGGAAACACCATATATTTT.

The genes are TRBV4-1 and TRBJ1-4; D uncertain. There are 15 residues in the CDR3. The germline V gene has CDR1 MGHRA and CDR2 YSYEKL. Trimming cost V 2 bases and J 0 bases, with 7 bases left between them. CDR3 region: CASSQPLATNEKLFF. The DNA for the CDR3 is TGCGCCAGCAGCCAACCCCTTGCAACTAATGAAAAACTGTTTTTT.

In its sample, this clone was seen once. This chain links TRBV4-1 with TRBJ2-1, with D possibly TRBD1 on 6 matching bases. CDR3 length equals 15 residues. V lost 2 bases and J lost 4, with 12 bases in between. CDR1 and CDR2 (germline): MGHRA, YSYEKL. The CDR3 coding sequence is TGCGCCAGCAGCCAAAGACAGGAGCCTTACAATGAGCAGTTCTTC. Translated, it gives CASSQRQEPYNEQFF.

This clone was recorded only once. The chain carries TRBV14 and TRBJ1-1; 8 nucleotides line up with TRBD1. In germline, CDR1 is SGHDN, CDR2 FVKESK. CDR3 size: 16 residues. J gave up 2 bases and V 0 bases, and 5 bases lay outside the gene matches. The CDR3 loop is CASSQDLGTGNTEAFF. The CDR3 DNA is TGTGCCAGCAGCCAAGATCTAGGGACAGGAAACACTGAAGCTTTCTTT.